Below, 9 T cell receptor beta chains from the same sample are listed, as sequenced in a study of T-cell memory formation after mild COVID-19. One entry per CDR3 protein, called by TCRdb with MiXCR from the 5' RACE reads. The repertoire consists of approximately 480,000 distinct CDR3 sequences, with around a sixth occurring once and the leading ten covering approximately 13%. The sample consisted of PBMCs or a T cell subset sorted from them (not recorded which). These receptors were taken from an adult woman who had mild COVID-19 (a few samples of this study predate the infection). Cell type and time point are not known.

The J gene is TRBJ1-5, the V gene TRBV12-3 or TRBV12-4; TRBD1 might be the D (6 bases). This CDR3 is 14 amino acids long. With 0 bases removed from V and 6 bases from J, the gap between germline ends came to 9 bases. CDR3 protein: CASSLAQGFQPQHF. Written as DNA, the CDR3 is TGTGCCAGCAGTTTAGCGCAGGGGTTTCAGCCCCAGCATTTT.

The chain combines TRBV30 with TRBJ1-5; D not certain. Germline V gene sequence: CDR1 GTSNPN, CDR2 SVGIG (reference sequence). V was trimmed by 3 bases and J by 3 bases, leaving 12 bases between them. There are 14 residues in the CDR3. The CDR3, as DNA: TGTGCCTGGAGCGAACAGCTGTACAATCAGCCCCAGCATTTT. It encodes CAWSEQLYNQPQHF.

The rearrangement links TRBV12-3 or TRBV12-4 to TRBJ2-7; 8 bases match TRBD2. This CDR3 has 14 residues. The J segment lost 3 bases and the V segment lost 6 bases, leaving 7 bases of the junction unmatched. Written as DNA, the CDR3 is TGTGCCAGCAGAACTAGCGGAGCCTACTACGAGCAGTACTTC. Residues: CASRTSGAYYEQYF.

V is TRBV7-9 and J is TRBJ1-1; a weak D match, TRBD1 (6 bases). Germline V gene data show CDR1 as SEHNR and CDR2 as FQNEAQ (reference sequence). Trimming removed 1 base from V and 6 bases from J, with 15 bases in between. The CDR3 loop spans 15 amino acids. The CDR3 DNA follows: TGTGCCAGCAGCTTAGTTCCGGGGGCAGCGGCTGAAGCTTTCTTT. As protein: CASSLVPGAAAEAFF.

The table lists this clonotype with a few counts. The V call is TRBV7-9, the J call TRBJ2-1; D uncertain. Trimming removed 3 bases from V and 6 bases from J, with 18 bases in between. Germline V gene lookup returns CDR1 SEHNR and CDR2 FQNEAQ (reference sequence). The CDR3 length is 16 residues. CDR3 residues: CASSFKGLQRPNEQFF. CDR3 in DNA: TGTGCCAGCAGCTTCAAAGGCCTGCAGAGACCCAATGAGCAGTTCTTC.

Only a few counts were recorded for this clonotype. The gene calls are TRBV12-3 or TRBV12-4 and TRBJ2-3; a possible D gene is TRBD1 (5 bases). With 7 bases removed from V and 6 bases from J, the gap between germline ends came to 14 bases. The CDR3 consists of 13 residues. CDR3 residues: CASTPGGADTQYF. CDR3 sequence (DNA): TGTGCCAGCACGCCGGGTGGGGCGGATACGCAGTATTTT.

V gene TRBV27 combines with J gene TRBJ2-3, with D maybe TRBD1 (6 bases). Germline CDR1 MNHEY, CDR2 SMNVEV (reference sequence). There are 18 residues in the CDR3. V lost 2 bases to trimming and J lost 0 bases, with 18 bases between them. CDR3 region: CASSLSTGPVPSTDTQYF. In DNA form, the CDR3 reads TGTGCCAGCAGTTTAAGTACAGGGCCAGTACCTAGCACAGATACGCAGTATTTT.

The chain joins TRBV11-2 to TRBJ2-7; 9 bases line up with TRBD2. Trimming removed 4 bases from V and 5 bases from J; junction bases left unmatched: 6. CDR3 length equals 14 residues. Germline lookup yields CDR1 SGHAT and CDR2 FQNNGV. The chain's CDR3 is CASSSSRTSDEQYF. CDR3 bases: TGTGCCAGCAGCTCCTCTCGGACTAGCGACGAGCAGTACTTC. Based on the CDR3 plus reference TRBV11-2 and TRBJ2-7, the full variable domain is EAGVAQSPRYKIIEKRQSVAFWCNPISGHATLYWYQQILGQGPKLLIQFQNNGVVDDSQLPKDRFSAERLKGVDSTLKIQPAKLEDSAVYLCASSSSRTSDEQYFGPGTRLTVT.

This clonotype occurred a few times. The chain couples TRBV11-2 to TRBJ2-6; D may be TRBD1 (6 bases). Between the trimmed V and J ends, which lost 4 bases and 1 base, there was a span of 29 bases. CDR1 is SGHAT, CDR2 FQNNGV, per germline. The CDR3 extends over 22 amino acids. The CDR3 DNA sequence: TGTGCCAGCAGCTGGACTCAGAGGCCTAGGACAGCCCAGGTTTCTGGGGCCAACGTCCTGACTTTC. Encoded protein: CASSWTQRPRTAQVSGANVLTF.